The 28 T cell receptor beta chains below all came from one sample that was sequenced in a study of graft-versus-host responses after intestinal transplantation. Stimulators, 200,000 irradiated and violet-dye-labeled cells, were plated with 200,000 CFSE-labeled responder cells. Generated by immunoSEQ multiplex PCR, the TCRdb table keeps only in-frame clones and is missing some. The sample carries 20,000 to 25,000 clones, 30% to 40% recorded once. The sequencing here drew on alloreactive CD8+ T cells from a mixed lymphocyte reaction culture, taken before intestinal transplant. Subset described: CFSE-low proliferating T cells sorted from approximately 6-day pre-transplant mixed lymphocyte reaction (GvH or HvG direction). These receptors were taken from a human patient who received an intestinal transplant.

This clone was observed a handful of times. This chain links TRBV6-5 with TRBJ1-5; the D is unclear. The CDR3 sequence is 13 residues long. Germline V gene sequence: CDR1 MNHEY, CDR2 SVGAGI. Trimming took 5 bases from V and 0 from J, leaving 5 bases between them. The CDR3 sequence: CASSKYSNQPQHF. The DNA for the CDR3 is TGTGCCAGCAGTAAGTATAGCAATCAGCCCCAGCATTTT.

This clone has only a few counts. The chain is built from TRBV9 and TRBJ2-3; no firm D call. The CDR3 is made up of 16 amino acids. The germline CDR1 and CDR2 sequences are SGDLS and YYNGEE. V was shortened by 1 base and J by 5 bases, with 17 bases between the two germline ends. The CDR3 loop is CASSVSSGVGRDTQYF. The DNA for the CDR3 is TGTGCCAGCAGCGTAAGTTCTGGAGTCGGTCGAGATACGCAGTATTTT.

In its sample, this clone was seen a few times. J is TRBJ2-5 and V is TRBV4-1; weak D call: TRBD2 (7 bases). V lost 7 bases, J lost 5 bases, and 20 bases lay in between. The germline V gene has CDR1 MGHRA and CDR2 YSYEKL. CDR3 length: 15 residues. CDR3 amino acids: CASTMRGGAAETQYF. CDR3 coding DNA: TGCGCCAGCACCATGAGAGGGGGGGCCGCGGAGACCCAGTACTTC.

This rearrangement joins TRBV11-2 to TRBJ2-1; D may match TRBD1 or TRBD2 (5 bases each). This CDR3 spans 15 amino acids. Germline CDR1 is SGHAT and CDR2 is FQNNGV. V lost 5 bases to trimming and J lost 5 bases, with 16 bases between them. The CDR3 sequence is CASSPFEGRNNEQFF. The CDR3 DNA follows: TGTGCCAGCAGCCCATTCGAGGGGCGGAACAATGAGCAGTTCTTC.

This clone was seen only a few times. The rearrangement joins TRBV7-6 to TRBJ1-2; weak D call: TRBD1 (5 bases). CDR3 length: 16 amino acids. The ends were cut back, 2 bases at V and 3 bases at J, with 16 bases in the middle. Germline CDR1 SGHVS, CDR2 FNYEAQ. CDR3 sequence: CASSLLDRLRDYGYTF. In DNA, the CDR3 is TGTGCCAGCAGCTTATTAGACAGACTCCGAGACTATGGCTACACCTTC.

This clone was seen more than once but under ten times. The rearrangement links TRBV27 to TRBJ2-7; no firm D call. Germline V gene sequence: CDR1 MNHEY, CDR2 SMNVEV (reference sequence). The CDR3 extends over 14 amino acids. Deletions cut 6 bases from V and 4 bases from J, with 16 bases between. CDR3 in DNA: TGTGCCAGCAGACCGAATGGCGGTTGGTACGAGCAGTACTTC. Translated: CASRPNGGWYEQYF.

The chain links TRBV4-1 to TRBJ2-1; unclear D gene. Germline loops: CDR1 MGHRA, CDR2 YSYEKL. Between the trimmed V and J ends, which lost 1 base and 5 bases, there was a span of 6 bases. This CDR3 region has 13 residues. CDR3 loop: CASSQVLDNEQFF. CDR3 DNA: TGCGCCAGCAGCCAAGTCCTAGACAATGAGCAGTTCTTC.

Written as DNA, the CDR3 is TGTGCCAGCAGCTTTTACAGTCCGGCCACCGGGGAGCTGTTTTTT. Translating it yields CASSFYSPATGELFF. V gene TRBV7-9 combines with J gene TRBJ2-2; D ambiguous. The CDR3 has 15 residues. CDR1 and CDR2 (germline): SEHNR, FQNEAQ (reference sequence). Trimming shortened V by 3 bases and J by 4 bases, and 12 bases separated the two germline ends.

Sample share makes this clone medium-sized (0.01 to 0.1%). This chain connects TRBV5-1 to TRBJ1-1; 8 bases align to TRBD1. Germline values: CDR1 SGHRS, CDR2 YFSETQ. Unmatched junction bases numbered 3, after V lost 3 bases and J lost 2 bases. The CDR3 has 14 residues. The CDR3 DNA is TGCGCCAGCAGCTCCGGGACAGGTAACACTGAAGCTTTCTTT. This translates into CASSSGTGNTEAFF.

The rearrangement uses TRBV15 and TRBJ1-2, with no clear D. The CDR3 is 15 amino acids. Per the germline V gene, CDR1 is LNHNV and CDR2 is YYDKDF (reference sequence). V lost 7 bases to trimming and J lost 2 bases, with 17 bases between them. The CDR3 coding sequence is TGTGCCACCACCCCGGAACGGAGACTGAACTATGGCTACACCTTC. Amino acid sequence: CATTPERRLNYGYTF.

V is TRBV4-2 and J is TRBJ2-3; D remains ambiguous. V was cut by 2 bases and J by 1 base, with 7 bases left in between. The CDR3 is 14 amino acids. Germline-derived CDR1 and CDR2 are LGHNA and YNFKEQ. CDR3 nucleotides: TGTGCCAGCAGCCAATCGGTTGGCACAGATACGCAGTATTTT. Translation: CASSQSVGTDTQYF.

The chain has TRBV4-1 and TRBJ2-1, with 7 bases aligning to TRBD2. The CDR3 loop spans 17 amino acids. J was trimmed by 1 base and V by 0 bases; bases with no gene match: 6. Germline V gene lookup returns CDR1 MGHRA and CDR2 YSYEKL. DNA for the CDR3: TGCGCCAGCAGCCAAGATTGGGCTAGCGGATCCTACAATGAGCAGTTCTTC. Translated, it gives CASSQDWASGSYNEQFF.

This clone was seen only a few times. The chain is built from TRBV5-6 and TRBJ1-2; TRBD1 might be the D (5 bases). This CDR3 has 15 amino acids. V was clipped by 0 bases and J by 6 bases, with 15 bases between them. CDR1 and CDR2 from the germline V gene are SGHDT and YYEEEE. Here the CDR3 reads CASSLAGGAKDGYTF. CDR3 sequence (DNA): TGTGCCAGCAGCTTGGCCGGTGGGGCCAAGGATGGCTACACCTTC.

This chain connects TRBV6-1 to TRBJ2-7; D possibly corresponds to TRBD2 (5 bases). In germline, CDR1 is MNHNS, CDR2 SASEGT. Trimming cost V 7 bases and J 1 base, with 8 bases left between them. The CDR3 is 12 amino acids. CDR3: CASTRDSYEQYF. The CDR3 DNA follows: TGTGCCAGCACACGGGATTCCTACGAGCAGTACTTC.

The rearrangement links TRBV7-6 to TRBJ2-1; no clear D. The CDR3 is 14 amino acids. Germline lookup yields CDR1 SGHVS and CDR2 FNYEAQ. Trimming pared 0 bases from V and 3 bases from J, leaving 6 bases between. This chain's CDR3 is CASSLAGDYNEQFF. In DNA, the CDR3 is TGTGCCAGCAGCTTAGCTGGTGACTACAATGAGCAGTTCTTC.

The chain employs TRBV30 and TRBJ2-3; 9 bases are a match to TRBD1. V dropped 1 base and J dropped 3; count of bases not matched to a gene: 2. The CDR3 has 14 amino acids. Germline V gene data show CDR1 as GTSNPN and CDR2 as SVGIG (reference sequence). The CDR3, as DNA: TGTGCCTGGAGTGCCGGACAGGGGACAGATACGCAGTATTTT. This gives the protein CAWSAGQGTDTQYF.

This clone was counted once. The rearrangement joins TRBV6-5 to TRBJ2-7; 9 bases line up with TRBD1. V lost 7 bases, J lost 1 base, and 5 bases stayed unmatched. The CDR3 sequence is 14 residues long. Per germline, CDR1 MNHEY and CDR2 SVGAGI. The CDR3 here is CASNDGTGSYEQYF. The CDR3 bases are TGTGCCAGCAATGACGGGACAGGGTCCTACGAGCAGTACTTC.

This clone was detected a few times. The chain has TRBV6-5 and TRBJ1-2; unclear D gene. Looked up from germline, CDR1 is MNHEY and CDR2 is SVGAGI. Trimming took off 5 bases at V and 5 bases at J, with 15 bases between the two ends. The CDR3 sequence is 14 residues long. The CDR3 is CASSTPREPYGYTF. Here the CDR3 DNA reads TGTGCCAGCAGTACGCCCCGGGAGCCATATGGCTACACCTTC.

This clone was seen a handful of times. The chain links TRBV4-1 to TRBJ2-7; a weak D match, TRBD1 (6 bases). Trimming left V 5 bases short and J 0 bases short, with 14 bases between. The germline V gene encodes CDR1 MGHRA and CDR2 YSYEKL. This CDR3 contains 15 residues. The CDR3 region has the DNA TGCGCCAGCAGCTCCACAGGGATCGGCTCCTACGAGCAGTACTTC. It encodes CASSSTGIGSYEQYF.

This clone was counted between two and nine times. The chain links TRBV6-1 to TRBJ2-1; D is perhaps TRBD2 (5 bases). Germline V gives CDR1 MNHNS, CDR2 SASEGT. The CDR3 spans 12 residues. Trimming cost V 5 bases and J 6 bases, with 8 bases left between them. The CDR3 DNA reads as TGTGCCAGCAGTTCCGGAGGCAATGAGCAGTTCTTC. Translation gives CASSSGGNEQFF.

A few counts support this clone. J is TRBJ2-3 and V is TRBV9, with D perhaps assigned TRBD1 or TRBD2 (5 bases each). Trimming cost V 4 bases and J 10 bases, with 16 bases left between them. The CDR3 length is 13 residues. Looked up from germline, CDR1 is SGDLS and CDR2 is YYNGEE. The CDR3 nucleotides are TGTGCCAGCAGCACCCGCCGAGGGACCCCGCAGTATTTT. As protein: CASSTRRGTPQYF.

This chain joins TRBV27 and TRBJ1-5, with D tentatively TRBD1 (5 bases). CDR3 size: 15 residues. Trimming took off 6 bases at V and 0 bases at J, with 12 bases between the two ends. Germline V gene data show CDR1 as MNHEY and CDR2 as SMNVEV (reference sequence). CDR3 loop: CASSARGYSNQPQHF. The CDR3 DNA follows: TGTGCCAGCAGCGCGAGGGGATATAGCAATCAGCCCCAGCATTTT.

This clone was detected a few times. The chain links TRBV5-5 to TRBJ1-5; D is uncertain. The CDR3 consists of 13 residues. The germline V gene encodes CDR1 SGHKS and CDR2 YYEKEE (reference sequence). Trimming removed 4 bases from V and 7 bases from J, with 12 bases in between. The CDR3 DNA reads TGTGCCAGCAGCCCGGAAAATGGCCAGCCCCAGCATTTT. It is translated as CASSPENGQPQHF.

J is TRBJ2-7 and V is TRBV5-6; no clear D gene. V shed 0 bases and J shed 5 bases, with 12 bases lying between them. This CDR3 has 14 amino acids. Per germline, CDR1 SGHDT and CDR2 YYEEEE. CDR3 residues: CASSLDWDLNEQYF. The CDR3 DNA follows: TGTGCCAGCAGCTTGGATTGGGATCTAAACGAGCAGTACTTC.

V gene TRBV6-5 combines with J gene TRBJ2-1, with 7 bases that match TRBD1. V gave up 5 bases and J gave up 5 bases; unmatched junction bases: 6. CDR3 length equals 14 residues. Germline V gene data show CDR1 as MNHEY and CDR2 as SVGAGI. The CDR3 DNA follows: TGTGCCAGCAGTGAAGTAGGGGGCGACAATGAGCAGTTCTTC. Protein sequence: CASSEVGGDNEQFF.

The rearrangement uses TRBV27 and TRBJ2-7; 8 bases line up with TRBD2. Germline CDR1 is MNHEY and CDR2 is SMNVEV (reference sequence). This CDR3 comprises 15 residues. Losses at the gene ends were 3 bases for V and 3 bases for J; bases not matched to a gene: 7. CDR3 residues: CASSLTASGYYEQYF. CDR3 DNA sequence: TGTGCCAGCAGTTTGACGGCTAGCGGGTACTACGAGCAGTACTTC.

The V call is TRBV7-9, the J call TRBJ1-4; 9 positions agree with TRBD1. Germline-derived CDR1 and CDR2 are SEHNR and FQNEAQ (reference sequence). V trimming: 5 bases; J trimming: 8 bases; junction bases outside the gene matches: 12. This CDR3 region has 16 residues. The CDR3 sequence is CASSPKRQGEGEKLFF. The CDR3 nucleotides are TGTGCCAGCAGCCCGAAGAGACAGGGGGAAGGGGAAAAACTGTTTTTT.

This rearrangement joins TRBV4-1 to TRBJ1-6, with TRBD1 matching over 7 bases. Per germline, CDR1 MGHRA and CDR2 YSYEKL. CDR3 length equals 15 residues. Trimming removed 5 bases from V and 9 bases from J; junction bases left unmatched: 10. DNA of the CDR3: TGCGCCAGCAGCTCCCGACAGGGAGTTGCTTCACCCCTCCACTTT. Its translation: CASSSRQGVASPLHF.